Reported below is one T cell receptor beta chain. Its recognized antigen is unknown. No base qualities exist here, and no much larger clone lies one base off it. The meaning of the sample's time point label: cycle 1 day 1 (C1D1), immediately before nivolumab initiation. All trial patients had relapsed after autologous stem cell transplantation, with cohorts A, B and C differing in prior brentuximab vedotin exposure. CD4+ T cells were purified from thawed PBMCs by magnetic negative selection with a Miltenyi CD4+ T cell isolation kit. The trial cohort included more than 55 patients with relapsed/refractory classical Hodgkin lymphoma, and each patient had a best overall response of complete response, partial response or progressive disease. Single-agent nivolumab was administered to trial patients in the multi-cohort phase II CheckMate 205 trial. Best overall response was determined by an independent review committee according to the 2007 International Working Group response criteria. PBMCs from the trial were collected at three points: immediately before nivolumab initiation (C1D1), and during therapy at cycle 2 day 1 and cycle 4 day 1. Peripheral blood was collected in 8 mL Vacutainer Cell Preparation Tubes, from which PBMCs were isolated by centrifugation and then cryopreserved. Purified CD4+ and CD8+ fractions were prepared only for cases with an additional available PBMC sample. Magnetically labelled cells were depleted on LS columns in a quadroMACS separator, and the flow-through was collected as the purified fraction.

This sample stems from a study of PD-1 blockade in classical Hodgkin lymphoma (dated by TCRdb to about 2020). About the investigation overall: Nivolumab dosing was 3 mg/kg intravenously every 2 weeks, continuing until either disease progression or unacceptable toxicity. The study used CyTOF and TCR beta sequencing to define a peripheral blood immune signature of response to PD-1 blockade in classical Hodgkin lymphoma.

The V end loses 7 bases and the J end loses 7 bases, and a stretch of 14 bases separates them. The CDR3 measures 13 amino acids from cysteine to phenylalanine. Only the CDR3 portion is preserved as DNA: 39 bases, with reading frame beginning at the first base. Looking up the germline V gene yields CDR1 MNHEY and CDR2 SVGAGI. The study at large found these results: Among trial patients, those achieving complete response had baseline diversity similar to that of newly diagnosed patients, while diversity was significantly lower in partial responders and progressors. The study was restricted to a single clinical trial cohort, and the causes of repertoire differences, possibly disease activity or prior therapy, were left undefined. By C4D1, a significant rise was seen in CD4+ TCR diversity but not in CD8+ TCR diversity (p=0.0027 vs p=0.16), and the rise was most apparent among complete responders (p=0.02). Baseline TCR diversity was reported to be lower in newly diagnosed patients than in healthy donors and to be lower still in relapsed/refractory patients. Lower diversity was observed in patients in whom nivolumab was started less than 1 year after ASCT, and these patients were excluded from later analyses so that confounding by immune reconstitution would be avoided.

Genomic DNA was isolated using the Qiagen DNeasy kit from unsorted PBMCs as well as from negatively selected CD4+ and CD8+ fractions. Amplification of TCR beta CDR3 regions was done by immunoSEQ multiplex PCR with primers that anneal to V and J segments. A synthetic immune receptor repertoire was used to minimize amplification bias, and any residual bias was removed computationally once sequencing was done. The authors' pipeline ran thus. Custom Python scripts were used to quantify repertoire diversity as the Shannon entropy index. The unsorted, CD4+ and CD8+ repertoires were each analyzed separately, with the exception of combined analyses, where CD4+ and CD8+ sequences were merged in silico. A clone counted as expanded when the clone's frequency after treatment rose at least 2-fold relative to C1D1, and clones undetected at baseline were given a pseudocount of 0.5. Clones with 0 or 1 copy at C1D1 were defined as singleton clones, while clones with 2 or more copies were defined as non-singleton clones. Clones expanded in unsorted samples were assigned a CD4+, CD8+ or unknown annotation through matching of protein sequences in sorted samples from the same patient. Wilcoxon tests on paired samples were used to test changes in diversity from C1D1 to C4D1. Held by TCRdb, this immuneACCESS table contains in-frame sequences only and omits some clones. Under half of the omission traces to an unresolved V gene where checked; the cause of the rest is unknown. V and J calls and clone size are those listed in that table; D and trimming were worked out from the DNA. The sample has several thousand clones on record, around four fifths of them singletons. Approximately 2.5% of the sample is taken by the ten largest.

The input for sequencing was CD4+ T cells from blood, taken at baseline. The receptor was isolated from a human donor with classical Hodgkin lymphoma. The rearrangement combines TRBV6-5 with TRBJ2-4; TRBD1 is a weak D gene call, 5 bases matching. The CDR3 protein: CASIAGSSNIQYF. The sequenced DNA is TGTGCCAGCATTGCAGGGTCTTCGAACATTCAGTACTTC.